This T cell receptor beta chain was documented in a study of blood T cell repertoires in COVID-19. CDR3 size: 16 residues. Germline values: CDR1 LGHDT, CDR2 YNNKEL (reference sequence). The germline V and J ends were trimmed by 3 bases and 3 bases, with 18 bases remaining between them. Source study methods: Reference gene primer amplification gave nucleated cell count estimates. Sequenced by immunoSEQ multiplex PCR; TCRdb stores in-frame clones only, minus some. V, J and clone size are those of that table, while D and trimming were read from the DNA. The table lists 150,000 to 190,000 clones, roughly four fifths of them singletons.

This clonotype was sampled from a man over 45 who had recovered from COVID-19. The rearrangement links TRBV3-1 (or the pseudogene TRBV3-2) to TRBJ2-7; D may be TRBD2 (7 bases). Sequencing was done on a sample of PBMCs or T cells enriched from blood (not recorded which). The CDR3 nucleotides read TGTGCCAGCAGCCACCGAAGGCGGGGGCTAAGCTACGAGCAGTACTTC. Residues: CASSHRRRGLSYEQYF.